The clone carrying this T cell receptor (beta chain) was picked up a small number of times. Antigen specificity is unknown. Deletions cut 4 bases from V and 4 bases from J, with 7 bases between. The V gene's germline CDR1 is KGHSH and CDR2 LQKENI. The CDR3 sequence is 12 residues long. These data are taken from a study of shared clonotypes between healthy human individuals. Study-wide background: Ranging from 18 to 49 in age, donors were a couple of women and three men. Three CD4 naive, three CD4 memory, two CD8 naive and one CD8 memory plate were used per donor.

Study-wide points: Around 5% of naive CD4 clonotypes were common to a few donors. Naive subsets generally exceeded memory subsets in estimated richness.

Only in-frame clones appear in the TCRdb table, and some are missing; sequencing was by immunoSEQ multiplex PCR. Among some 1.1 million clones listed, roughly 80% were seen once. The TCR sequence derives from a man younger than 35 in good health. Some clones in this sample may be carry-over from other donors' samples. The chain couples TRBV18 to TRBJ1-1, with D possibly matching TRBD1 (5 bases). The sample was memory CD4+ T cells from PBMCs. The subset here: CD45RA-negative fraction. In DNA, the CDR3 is TGTGCCAGCTCACGCGACAGCACTGAAGCTTTCTTT. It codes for CASSRDSTEAFF.